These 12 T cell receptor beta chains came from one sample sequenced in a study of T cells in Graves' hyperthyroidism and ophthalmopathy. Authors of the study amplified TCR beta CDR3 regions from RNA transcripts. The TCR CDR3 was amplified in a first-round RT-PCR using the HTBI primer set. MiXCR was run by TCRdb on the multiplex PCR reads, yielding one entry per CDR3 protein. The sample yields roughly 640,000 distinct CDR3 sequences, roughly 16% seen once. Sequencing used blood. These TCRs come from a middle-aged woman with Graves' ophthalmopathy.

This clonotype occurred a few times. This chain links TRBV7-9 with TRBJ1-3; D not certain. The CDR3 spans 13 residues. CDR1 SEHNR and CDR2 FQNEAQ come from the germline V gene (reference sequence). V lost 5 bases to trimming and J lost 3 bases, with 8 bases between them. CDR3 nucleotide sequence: TGTGCCAGCAGCCTAATATATGGAAACACCATATATTTT. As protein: CASSLIYGNTIYF.

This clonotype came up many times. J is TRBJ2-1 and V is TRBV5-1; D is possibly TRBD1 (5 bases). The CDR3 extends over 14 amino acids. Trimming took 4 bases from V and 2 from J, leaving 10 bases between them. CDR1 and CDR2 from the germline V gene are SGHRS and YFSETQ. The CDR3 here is CASSGQGTYNEQFF. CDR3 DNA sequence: TGCGCCAGCAGCGGTCAGGGTACCTACAATGAGCAGTTCTTC.

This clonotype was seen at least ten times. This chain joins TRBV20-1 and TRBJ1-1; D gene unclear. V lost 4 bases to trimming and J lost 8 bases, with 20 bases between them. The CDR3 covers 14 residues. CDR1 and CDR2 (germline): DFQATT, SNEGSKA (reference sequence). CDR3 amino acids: CSATPPPRRGEAFF. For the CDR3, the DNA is TGCAGTGCTACTCCTCCCCCAAGAAGAGGGGAAGCTTTCTTT.

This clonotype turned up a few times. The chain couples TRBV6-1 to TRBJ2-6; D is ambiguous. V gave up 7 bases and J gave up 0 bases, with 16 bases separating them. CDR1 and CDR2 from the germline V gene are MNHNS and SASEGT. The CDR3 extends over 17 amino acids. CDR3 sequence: CASTLGRTSSGANVLTF. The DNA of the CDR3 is TGTGCCAGCACTCTGGGCCGGACGAGCTCTGGGGCCAACGTCCTGACTTTC.

CDR3 in amino acids: CSARDLQGTDDTQYF. Here the CDR3 DNA reads TGCAGTGCTAGAGATCTGCAGGGGACCGACGATACGCAGTATTTT. This chain links TRBV20-1 with TRBJ2-3, with a weak D call TRBD1 (6 bases). Trimming stripped 0 bases from V and 6 bases from J, with 16 bases between. This CDR3 has 15 residues. Germline CDR1 reads DFQATT; CDR2 reads SNEGSKA (reference sequence).

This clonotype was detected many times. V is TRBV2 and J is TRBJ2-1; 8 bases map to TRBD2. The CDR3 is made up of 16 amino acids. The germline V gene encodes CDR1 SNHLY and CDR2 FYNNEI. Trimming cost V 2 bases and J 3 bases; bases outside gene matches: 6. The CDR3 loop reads CASSENGGGNYNEQFF. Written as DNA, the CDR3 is TGTGCCAGCAGTGAAAATGGCGGGGGGAACTACAATGAGCAGTTCTTC.

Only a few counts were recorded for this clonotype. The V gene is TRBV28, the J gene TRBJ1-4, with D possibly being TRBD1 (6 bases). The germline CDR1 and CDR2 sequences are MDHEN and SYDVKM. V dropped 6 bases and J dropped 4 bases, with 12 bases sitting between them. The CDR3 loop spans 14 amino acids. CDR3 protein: CASSIAGDNEKLFF. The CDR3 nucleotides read TGTGCCAGCAGCATAGCAGGGGATAATGAAAAACTGTTTTTT.

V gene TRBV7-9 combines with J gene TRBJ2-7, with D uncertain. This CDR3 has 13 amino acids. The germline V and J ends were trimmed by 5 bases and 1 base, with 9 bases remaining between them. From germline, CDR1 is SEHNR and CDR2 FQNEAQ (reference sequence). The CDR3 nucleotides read TGTGCCAGCAGCCCCGCGGTTTCCTACGAGCAGTACTTC. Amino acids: CASSPAVSYEQYF. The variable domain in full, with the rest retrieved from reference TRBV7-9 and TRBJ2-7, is DTGVSQNPRHKITKRGQNVTFRCDPISEHNRLYWYRQTLGQGPEFLTYFQNEAQLEKSRLLSDRFSAERPKGSFSTLEIQRTEQGDSAMYLCASSPAVSYEQYFGPGTRLTVT.

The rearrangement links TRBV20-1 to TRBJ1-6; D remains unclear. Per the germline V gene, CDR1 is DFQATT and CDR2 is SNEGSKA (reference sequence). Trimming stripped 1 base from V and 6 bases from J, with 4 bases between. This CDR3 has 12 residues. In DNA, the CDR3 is TGCAGTGCTAGAGGACTTAATTCACCCCTCCACTTT. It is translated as CSARGLNSPLHF.

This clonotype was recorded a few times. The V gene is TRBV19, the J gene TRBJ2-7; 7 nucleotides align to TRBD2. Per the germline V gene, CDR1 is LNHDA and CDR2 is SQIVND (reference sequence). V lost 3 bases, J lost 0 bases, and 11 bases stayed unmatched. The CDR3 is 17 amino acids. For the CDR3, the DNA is TGTGCCAGTAGTATCGGGGTTCTGCGGGGGAGCTCCTACGAGCAGTACTTC. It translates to CASSIGVLRGSSYEQYF.

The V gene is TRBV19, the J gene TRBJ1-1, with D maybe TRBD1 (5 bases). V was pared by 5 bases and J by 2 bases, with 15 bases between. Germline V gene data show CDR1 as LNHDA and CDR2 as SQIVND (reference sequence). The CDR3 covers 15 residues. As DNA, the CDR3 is TGTGCCAGTAGTGTTGGGTCTGGGGGTAACACTGAAGCTTTCTTT. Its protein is CASSVGSGGNTEAFF.

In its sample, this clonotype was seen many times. This CDR3 is CASSSQRARGMGETQYF. DNA for the CDR3: TGTGCCAGCAGTTCCCAAAGGGCGAGGGGAATGGGGGAGACCCAGTACTTC. This chain uses TRBV12-3 or TRBV12-4 with TRBJ2-5; possibly TRBD1 or TRBD2 for D (5 bases each). Trimming stripped 4 bases from V and 5 bases from J, with 23 bases between. CDR3 length: 17 residues.